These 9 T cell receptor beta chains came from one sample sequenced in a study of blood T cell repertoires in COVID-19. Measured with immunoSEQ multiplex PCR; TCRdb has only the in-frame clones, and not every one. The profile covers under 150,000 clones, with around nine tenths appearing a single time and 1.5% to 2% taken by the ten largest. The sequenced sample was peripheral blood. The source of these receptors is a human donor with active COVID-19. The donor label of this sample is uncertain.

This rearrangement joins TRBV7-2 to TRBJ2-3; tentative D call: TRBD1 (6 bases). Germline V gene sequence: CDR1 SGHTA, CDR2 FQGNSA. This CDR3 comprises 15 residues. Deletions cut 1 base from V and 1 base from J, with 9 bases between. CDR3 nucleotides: TGTGCCAGCAGCTTAGGGACAGCTCGCACAGATACGCAGTATTTT. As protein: CASSLGTARTDTQYF.

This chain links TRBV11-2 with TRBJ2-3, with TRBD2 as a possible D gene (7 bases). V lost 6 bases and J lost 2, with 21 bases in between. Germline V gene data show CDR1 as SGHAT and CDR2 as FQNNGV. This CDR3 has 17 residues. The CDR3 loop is CASREPSGGPFTDTQYF. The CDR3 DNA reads TGTGCCAGCAGAGAACCGTCCGGGGGGCCGTTCACAGATACGCAGTATTTT.

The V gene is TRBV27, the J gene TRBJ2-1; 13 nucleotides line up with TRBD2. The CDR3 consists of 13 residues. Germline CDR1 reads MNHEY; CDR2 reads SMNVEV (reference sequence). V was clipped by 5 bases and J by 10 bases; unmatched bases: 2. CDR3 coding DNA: TGTGCCAGCAGTGGACTAGCGGGGGTGGAGCAGTTCTTC. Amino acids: CASSGLAGVEQFF.

CDR3 in DNA: TGTGCCAGCAGTTACTCCCGCAGGGTATCATCTGAAGCTTTCTTT. Its translation: CASSYSRRVSSEAFF. The chain has TRBV6-5 and TRBJ1-1; maybe TRBD1 (5 bases). CDR1 MNHEY and CDR2 SVGAGI come from the germline V gene. This CDR3 spans 15 amino acids. Trimming cost V 0 bases and J 6 bases, with 14 bases left between them.

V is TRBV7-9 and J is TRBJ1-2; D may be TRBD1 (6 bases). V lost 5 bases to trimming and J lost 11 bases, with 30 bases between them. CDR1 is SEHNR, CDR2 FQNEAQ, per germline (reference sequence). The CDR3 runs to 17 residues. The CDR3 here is CASSIEGTPTLRRGYTF. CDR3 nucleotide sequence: TGTGCCAGCAGCATAGAAGGGACACCGACCCTTAGAAGAGGTTACACCTTC.

CDR3 bases: TGTGCCAGCAGCTTAGCGGGCAGCAGCTCCTACGAGCAGTACTTC. This codes for CASSLAGSSSYEQYF. The rearrangement uses TRBV7-8 and TRBJ2-7; no reliable D call. Germline CDR1 and CDR2: SGHVS and FQNEAQ. CDR3 length: 15 residues. V was shortened by 0 bases and J by 0 bases, with 9 bases between the two germline ends.

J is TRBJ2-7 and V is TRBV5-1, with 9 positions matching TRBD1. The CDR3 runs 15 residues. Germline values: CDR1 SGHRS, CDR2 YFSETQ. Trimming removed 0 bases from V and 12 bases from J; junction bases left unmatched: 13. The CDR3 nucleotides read TGCGCCAGCAGCTTGGCCCCCGGGACAGGGCCCCTAGGGTACTTC. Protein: CASSLAPGTGPLGYF.

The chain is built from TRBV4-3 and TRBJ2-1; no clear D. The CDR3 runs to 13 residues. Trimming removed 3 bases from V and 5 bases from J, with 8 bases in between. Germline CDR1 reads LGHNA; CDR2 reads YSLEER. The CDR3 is CASSQYRNNEQFF. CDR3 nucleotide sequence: TGCGCCAGCAGCCAGTACAGAAACAATGAGCAGTTCTTC.

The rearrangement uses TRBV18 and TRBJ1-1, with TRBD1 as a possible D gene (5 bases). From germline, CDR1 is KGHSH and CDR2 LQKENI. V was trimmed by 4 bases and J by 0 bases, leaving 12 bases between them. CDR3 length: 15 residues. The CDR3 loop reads CASSLTETMNTEAFF. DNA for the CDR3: TGTGCCAGCTCACTGACAGAAACCATGAACACTGAAGCTTTCTTT.